This T cell receptor beta chain was recovered during a study of T cell changes during pregnancy in multiple sclerosis. V was clipped by 7 bases and J by 0 bases, with 13 bases between them. The CDR3 spans 14 residues. In germline, CDR1 is MNHEY, CDR2 SMNVEV (reference sequence). The repertoire was sequenced with immunoSEQ multiplex PCR; TCRdb's copy has only in-frame clones and lacks some. The sample has tens of thousands of clones, approximately 90% seen once. The chain recombines TRBV27 with TRBJ2-7; a possible D gene is TRBD1 (5 bases). This clonotype was sampled from a female donor with multiple sclerosis, enrolled in a pregnancy study. Sample: peripheral blood, taken before pregnancy. CDR3 loop: CASKRLDNSYEQYF. CDR3 bases: TGTGCCAGCAAGAGGCTGGACAACTCCTACGAGCAGTACTTC.